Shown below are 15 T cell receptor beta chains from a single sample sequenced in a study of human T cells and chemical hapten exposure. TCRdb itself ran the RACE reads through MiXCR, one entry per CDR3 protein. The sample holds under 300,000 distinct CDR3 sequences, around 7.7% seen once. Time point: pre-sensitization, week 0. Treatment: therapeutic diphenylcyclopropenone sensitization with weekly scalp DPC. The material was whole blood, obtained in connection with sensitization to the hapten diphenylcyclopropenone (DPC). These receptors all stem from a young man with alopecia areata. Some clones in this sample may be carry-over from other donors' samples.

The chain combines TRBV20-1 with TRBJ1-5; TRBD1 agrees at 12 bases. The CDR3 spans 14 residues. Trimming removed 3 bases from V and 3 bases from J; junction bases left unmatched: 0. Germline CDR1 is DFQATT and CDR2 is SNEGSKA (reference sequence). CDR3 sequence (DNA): TGCAGTGCTAGGGGACAGGGGGCCAATCAGCCCCAGCATTTT. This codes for CSARGQGANQPQHF.

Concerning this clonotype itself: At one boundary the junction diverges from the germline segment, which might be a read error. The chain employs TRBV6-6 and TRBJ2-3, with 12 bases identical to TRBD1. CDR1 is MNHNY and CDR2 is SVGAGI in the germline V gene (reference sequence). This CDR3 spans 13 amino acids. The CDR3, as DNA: TGTGCCAGCAAGGGACAGGGGGCAAATACGCGGTATTTT. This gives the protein CASKGQGANTRYF.

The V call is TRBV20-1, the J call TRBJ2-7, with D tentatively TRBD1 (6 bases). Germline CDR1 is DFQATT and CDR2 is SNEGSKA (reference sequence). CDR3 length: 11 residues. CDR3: CGYPGAREQYF. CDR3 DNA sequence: TGCGGATATCCAGGGGCGCGCGAGCAGTACTTC.

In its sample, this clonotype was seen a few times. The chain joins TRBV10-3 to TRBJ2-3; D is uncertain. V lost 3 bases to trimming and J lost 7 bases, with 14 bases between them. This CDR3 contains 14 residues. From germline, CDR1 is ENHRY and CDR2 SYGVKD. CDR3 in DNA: TGTGCCATCAGTGACGGCTCTGGGGTCCATACGCAGTATTTT. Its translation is CAISDGSGVHTQYF.

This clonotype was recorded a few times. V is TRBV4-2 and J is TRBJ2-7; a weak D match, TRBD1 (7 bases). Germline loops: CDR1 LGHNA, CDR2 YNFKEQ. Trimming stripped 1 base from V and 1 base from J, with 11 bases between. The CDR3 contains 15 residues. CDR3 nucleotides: TGTGCCAGCAGCCAAGGGGGGGACAGATCCTACGAGCAGTACTTC. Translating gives CASSQGGDRSYEQYF.

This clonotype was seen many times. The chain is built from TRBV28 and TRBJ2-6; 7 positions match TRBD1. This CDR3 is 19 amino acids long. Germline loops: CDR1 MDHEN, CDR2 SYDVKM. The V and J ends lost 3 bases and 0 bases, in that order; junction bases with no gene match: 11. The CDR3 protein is CASSFQLQGTTSGANVLTF. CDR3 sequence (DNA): TGTGCCAGCAGTTTTCAACTACAGGGGACAACCTCTGGGGCCAACGTCCTGACTTTC.

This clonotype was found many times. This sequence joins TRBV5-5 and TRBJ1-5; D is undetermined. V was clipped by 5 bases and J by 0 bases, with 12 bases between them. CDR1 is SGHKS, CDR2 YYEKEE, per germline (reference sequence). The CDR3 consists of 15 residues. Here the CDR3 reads CASSPDGTSNQPQHF. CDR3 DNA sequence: TGTGCCAGCAGTCCCGACGGAACTAGCAATCAGCCCCAGCATTTT.

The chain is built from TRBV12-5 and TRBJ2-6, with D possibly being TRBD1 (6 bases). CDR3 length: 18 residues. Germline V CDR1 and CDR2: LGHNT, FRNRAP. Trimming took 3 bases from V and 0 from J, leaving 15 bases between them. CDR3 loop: CASGFLTGSSSGANVLTF. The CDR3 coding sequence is TGTGCTAGTGGTTTCCTGACAGGCTCGAGCTCTGGGGCCAACGTCCTGACTTTC.

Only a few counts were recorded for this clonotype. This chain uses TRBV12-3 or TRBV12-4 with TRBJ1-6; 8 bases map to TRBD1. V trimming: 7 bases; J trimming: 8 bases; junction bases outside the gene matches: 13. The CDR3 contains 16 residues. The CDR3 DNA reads TGTGCCAGCAAAAGCGGGACAGGTCTTTCGCATTCACCCCTCCACTTT. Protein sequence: CASKSGTGLSHSPLHF.

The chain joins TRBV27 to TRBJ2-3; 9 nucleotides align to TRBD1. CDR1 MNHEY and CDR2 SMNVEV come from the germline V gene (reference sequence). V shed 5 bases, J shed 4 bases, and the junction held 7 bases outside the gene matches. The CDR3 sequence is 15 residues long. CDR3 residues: CASSADRGGADTQYF. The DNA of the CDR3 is TGTGCCAGCAGTGCGGACAGGGGAGGCGCAGATACGCAGTATTTT.

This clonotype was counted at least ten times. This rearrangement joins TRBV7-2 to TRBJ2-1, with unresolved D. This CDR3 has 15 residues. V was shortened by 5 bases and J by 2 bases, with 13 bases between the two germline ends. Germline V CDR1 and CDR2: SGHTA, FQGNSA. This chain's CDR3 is CASSTGPLTYNEQFF. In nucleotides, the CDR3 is TGTGCCAGCAGCACTGGGCCTCTGACCTACAATGAGCAGTTCTTC.

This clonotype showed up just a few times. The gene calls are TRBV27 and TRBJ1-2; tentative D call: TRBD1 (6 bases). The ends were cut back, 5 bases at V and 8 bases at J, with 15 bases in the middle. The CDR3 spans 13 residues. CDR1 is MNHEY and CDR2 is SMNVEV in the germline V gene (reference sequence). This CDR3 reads CASSPHRVGGYTF. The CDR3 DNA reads TGTGCCAGCAGTCCCCACAGGGTCGGCGGCTACACCTTC.

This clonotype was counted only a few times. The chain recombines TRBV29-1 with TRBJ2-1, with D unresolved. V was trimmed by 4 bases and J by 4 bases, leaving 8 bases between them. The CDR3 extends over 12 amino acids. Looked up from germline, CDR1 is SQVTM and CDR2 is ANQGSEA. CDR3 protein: CSVAEEYNEQFF. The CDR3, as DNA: TGCAGCGTTGCCGAGGAGTACAATGAGCAGTTCTTC.

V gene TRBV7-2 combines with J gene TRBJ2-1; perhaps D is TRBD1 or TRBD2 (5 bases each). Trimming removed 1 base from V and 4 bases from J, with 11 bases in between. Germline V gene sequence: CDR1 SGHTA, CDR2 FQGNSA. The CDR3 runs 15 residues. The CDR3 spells CASSLERGRYNEQFF. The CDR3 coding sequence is TGTGCCAGCAGCTTAGAGAGGGGCCGATACAATGAGCAGTTCTTC.

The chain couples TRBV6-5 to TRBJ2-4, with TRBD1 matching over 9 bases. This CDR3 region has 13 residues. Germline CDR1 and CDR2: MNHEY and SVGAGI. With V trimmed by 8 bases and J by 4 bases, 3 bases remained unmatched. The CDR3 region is CASSGQGKNIQYF. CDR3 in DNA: TGTGCCAGCTCCGGACAGGGGAAAAACATTCAGTACTTC.